A selection of T cell receptor beta chains follows, all from one sample in a study of T and B cells in COVID-19 patients. From the multiplex PCR reads, TCRdb called clonotypes with MiXCR, one entry per CDR3 protein. The top ten hold roughly half of the sample, which has 1,200 to 1,500 distinct CDR3 sequences, roughly 25% seen once. Sequencing was done on a sample of blood. Every receptor here comes from a human donor with active COVID-19. Each CDR3 is given with its conserved first and last residue. Fields, in order: clone size, CDR3 length, J gene, V gene, D gene, CDR3 protein, CDR3 DNA. The D gene is left open where the match is weak. The size field is filled for only some rows; it gives once, few, many or a size class.

>medium-sized|13|TRBJ2-5|TRBV5-6|-
CASSFGVEETQYF
TGTGCCAGCAGCTTTGGTGTTGAAGAGACCCAGTACTTC
>medium-sized|13|TRBJ1-1|TRBV6-1|-
CASSRQGNTEAFF
TGTGCCAGCAGTAGGCAGGGGAACACTGAAGCTTTCTTT
>large|16|TRBJ2-2|TRBV19|-
CASSILGTSNTGELFF
TGTGCCAGTAGTATCCTCGGGACGTCGAACACCGGGGAGCTGTTTTTT
>few|15|TRBJ2-2|TRBV5-1|TRBD1
CASNTGTGSTGELFF
TGCGCCAGCAATACCGGGACAGGGAGCACCGGGGAGCTGTTTTTT
>-|16|TRBJ1-5|TRBV24-1|-
CATSDPRGGDNQPQHF
TGTGCCACCAGTGATCCCAGGGGAGGCGATAATCAGCCCCAGCATTTT
>medium-sized|16|TRBJ2-5|TRBV5-4|-
CASSSGDGGSQETQYF
TGTGCCAGCAGCTCGGGTGACGGGGGCAGCCAAGAGACCCAGTACTTC
>medium-sized|15|TRBJ2-7|TRBV12-3/TRBV12-4|TRBD2
CASSSRLAGVYEQYF
TGTGCCAGCAGTTCAAGACTAGCGGGAGTGTACGAGCAGTACTTC
>-|12|TRBJ2-2|TRBV29-1|-
CSAPRRDRELFF
TGCAGTGCCCCCCGGCGAGATCGGGAGCTGTTTTTT
>large|15|TRBJ2-5|TRBV19|-
CASSGGLRRMETQYF
TGTGCCAGTAGTGGGGGACTCCGGAGGATGGAGACCCAGTACTTC
>few|15|TRBJ2-1|TRBV28|TRBD2
CASSTEWGGMSEQFF
TGTGCCAGCAGCACGGAGTGGGGGGGTATGAGTGAGCAGTTCTTC
>medium-sized|15|TRBJ1-1|TRBV18|TRBD1
CASSQQGPPGTEAFF
TGTGCCAGCTCCCAACAGGGGCCTCCGGGGACTGAAGCTTTCTTT
>-|15|TRBJ1-1|TRBV6-2/TRBV6-3|TRBD1
CASNPIQGVNTEALF
TGTGCCAGCAACCCGATTCAGGGGGTGAACACTGAAGCTTTATTT
>few|14|TRBJ1-4|TRBV7-9|-
CASSQKGGNEKLFF
TGTGCCAGCAGCCAGAAGGGGGGTAATGAAAAACTGTTTTTT
>medium-sized|16|TRBJ2-2|TRBV6-5|-
CASNGSEPRPTGELFF
TGTGCCAGCAATGGTTCCGAACCCCGGCCCACCGGGGAGCTGTTTTTT
>medium-sized|15|TRBJ2-2|TRBV12-3/TRBV12-4|-
CASRLTGEGTGELFF
TGTGCCAGCAGGTTGACAGGGGAGGGCACCGGGGAGCTGTTTTTT
>medium-sized|15|TRBJ1-2|TRBV10-3|-
CAIREGGVPNYGYTF
TGTGCCATCAGAGAAGGTGGGGTTCCTAACTATGGCTACACCTTC
>medium-sized|15|TRBJ2-7|TRBV5-4|TRBD1
CASSLAGRGRDEQYF
TGTGCCAGCAGTCTGGCTGGTAGGGGGCGGGACGAGCAGTACTTC
>large|15|TRBJ2-1|TRBV29-1|TRBD2
CSVQGLADSYNEQFF
TGCAGCGTTCAGGGACTAGCGGACTCCTACAATGAGCAGTTCTTC
>few|15|TRBJ1-5|TRBV7-9|TRBD1
CASSSTGLLNQPQHF
TGTGCCAGCAGCTCGACAGGGTTGTTGAATCAGCCCCAGCATTTT
>medium-sized|17|TRBJ2-7|TRBV27|-
CASSLVGSVGPMYEQYF
TGTGCCAGCAGTTTAGTTGGTTCGGTCGGACCCATGTACGAGCAGTACTTC
>-|23|TRBJ2-2|TRBV19|TRBD2
CASSPLTSAGTSGGALGTGELFF
TGTGCCAGCAGCCCGCTTACGTCTGCCGGGACTAGCGGGGGGGCCCTGGGCACCGGGGAGCTGTTTTTT
>large|12|TRBJ2-5|TRBV29-1|-
CSGTTAIETQYF
TGCAGCGGAACGACAGCGATCGAGACCCAGTACTTC
>few|15|TRBJ2-3|TRBV20-1|TRBD2
CSALPSGGSTDTQYF
TGCAGTGCTCTCCCTAGCGGTGGTAGCACAGATACGCAGTATTTT